What follows is one T cell receptor beta chain and its context. These data are taken from a study of blood T cell repertoires in COVID-19. Study as a whole: COVID-19 samples, acute and convalescent, were from the United States, Italy and Spain. The analysed material was cDNA or gDNA that came from T cells, B-cell-depleted T cells, or PBMCs.

Authors' processing steps: Quantification of nucleated cells was approximated via reference gene primer amplification. The data were produced by immunoSEQ multiplex PCR, yet TCRdb's version contains in-frame clones alone and is incomplete. V, J and clone size derive from that table, while D and trimming were established from the DNA sequence. The repertoire consists of a few hundred thousand clones, with roughly 86% occurring once and the leading ten covering around 1.5%. CDR1 and CDR2 (germline): SEHNR, FQNEAQ (reference sequence). This CDR3 region has 14 residues. Trimming stripped 4 bases from V and 7 bases from J, with 17 bases between.

The sample comprised peripheral blood. The TCR sequence derives from a woman between 50 and 59 years old with acute or convalescent COVID-19. This rearrangement joins TRBV7-9 to TRBJ2-7; a weak D match, TRBD2 (6 bases). The CDR3: CASSSLGGGWEQYF. CDR3 nucleotides: TGTGCCAGCAGCTCTTTAGGTGGGGGGTGGGAGCAGTACTTC.